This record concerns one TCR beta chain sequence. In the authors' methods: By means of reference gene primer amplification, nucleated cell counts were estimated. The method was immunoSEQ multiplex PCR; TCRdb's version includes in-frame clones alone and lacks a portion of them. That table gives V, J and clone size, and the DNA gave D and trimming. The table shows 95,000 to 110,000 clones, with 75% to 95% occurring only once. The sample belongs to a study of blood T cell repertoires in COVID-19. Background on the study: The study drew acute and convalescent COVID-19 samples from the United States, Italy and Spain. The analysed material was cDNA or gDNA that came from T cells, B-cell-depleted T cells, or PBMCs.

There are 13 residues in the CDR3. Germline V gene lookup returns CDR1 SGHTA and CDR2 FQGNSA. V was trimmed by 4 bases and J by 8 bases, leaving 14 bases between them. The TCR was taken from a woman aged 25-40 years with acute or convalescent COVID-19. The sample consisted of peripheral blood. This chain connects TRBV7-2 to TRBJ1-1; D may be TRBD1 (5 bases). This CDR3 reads CASSSTGTYEAFF. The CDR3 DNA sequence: TGTGCCAGCAGCTCAACCGGGACTTACGAAGCTTTCTTT.